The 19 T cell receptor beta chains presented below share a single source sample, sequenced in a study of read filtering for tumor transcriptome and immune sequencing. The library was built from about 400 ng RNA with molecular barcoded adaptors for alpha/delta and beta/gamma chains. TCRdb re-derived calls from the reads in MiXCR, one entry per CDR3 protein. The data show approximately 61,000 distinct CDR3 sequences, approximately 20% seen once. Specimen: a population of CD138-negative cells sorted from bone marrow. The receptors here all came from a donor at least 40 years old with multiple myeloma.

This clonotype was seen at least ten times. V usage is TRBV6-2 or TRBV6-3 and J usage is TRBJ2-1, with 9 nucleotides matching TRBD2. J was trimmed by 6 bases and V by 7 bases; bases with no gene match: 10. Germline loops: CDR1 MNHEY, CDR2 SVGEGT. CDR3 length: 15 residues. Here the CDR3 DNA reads TGTGCCAGCACCCGTCGTAAAGCGGGAGGCAATGAGCAGTTCTTC. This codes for CASTRRKAGGNEQFF.

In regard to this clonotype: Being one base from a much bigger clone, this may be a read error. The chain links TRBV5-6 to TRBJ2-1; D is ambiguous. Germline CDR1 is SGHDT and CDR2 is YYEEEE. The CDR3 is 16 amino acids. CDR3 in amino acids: CARSLQNSLTGHEQFF. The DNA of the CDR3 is TGTGCCCGCAGCTTGCAGAACAGCCTTACCGGCCATGAGCAGTTCTTC.

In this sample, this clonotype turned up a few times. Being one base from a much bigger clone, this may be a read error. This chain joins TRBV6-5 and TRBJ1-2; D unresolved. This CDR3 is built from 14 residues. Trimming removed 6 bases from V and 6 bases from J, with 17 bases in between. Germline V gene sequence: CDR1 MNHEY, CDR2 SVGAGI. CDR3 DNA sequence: TGTGCCAGCAGCGCGCGGAGGCGTATTAATGGCTACACCTTC. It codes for CASSARRRINGYTF.

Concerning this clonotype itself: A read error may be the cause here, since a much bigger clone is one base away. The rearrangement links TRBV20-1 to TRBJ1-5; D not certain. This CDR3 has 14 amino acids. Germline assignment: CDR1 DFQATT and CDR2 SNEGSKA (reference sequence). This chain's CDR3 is CSSRDRGGNQPQHF. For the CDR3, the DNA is TGCAGTTCTAGAGATCGGGGAGGCAATCAGCCCCAGCATTTT.

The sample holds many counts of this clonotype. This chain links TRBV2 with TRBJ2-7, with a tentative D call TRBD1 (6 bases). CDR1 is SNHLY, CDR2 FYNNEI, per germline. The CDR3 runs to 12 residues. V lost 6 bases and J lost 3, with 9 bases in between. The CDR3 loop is CASSDRHYEQYF. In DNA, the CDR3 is TGTGCCAGCAGCGACAGGCACTACGAGCAGTACTTC.

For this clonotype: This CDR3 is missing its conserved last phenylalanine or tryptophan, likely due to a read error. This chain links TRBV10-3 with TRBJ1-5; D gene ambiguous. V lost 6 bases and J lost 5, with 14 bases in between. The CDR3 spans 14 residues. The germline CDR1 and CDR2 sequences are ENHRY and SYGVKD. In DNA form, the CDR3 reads TGTGCCATCAGCGATAGACCGACCGATCAGCCCCAGCATCTT. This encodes CAISDRPTDQPQHL.

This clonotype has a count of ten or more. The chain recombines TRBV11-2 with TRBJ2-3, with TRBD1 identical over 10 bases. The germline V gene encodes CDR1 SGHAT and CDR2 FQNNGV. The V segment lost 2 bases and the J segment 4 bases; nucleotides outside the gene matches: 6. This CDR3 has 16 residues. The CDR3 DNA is TGTGCCAGCAGCTTATTCGGACAGGGGGTTGCAGATACGCAGTATTTT. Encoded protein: CASSLFGQGVADTQYF. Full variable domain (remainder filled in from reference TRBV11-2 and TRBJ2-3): EAGVAQSPRYKIIEKRQSVAFWCNPISGHATLYWYQQILGQGPKLLIQFQNNGVVDDSQLPKDRFSAERLKGVDSTLKIQPAKLEDSAVYLCASSLFGQGVADTQYFGPGTRLTVL.

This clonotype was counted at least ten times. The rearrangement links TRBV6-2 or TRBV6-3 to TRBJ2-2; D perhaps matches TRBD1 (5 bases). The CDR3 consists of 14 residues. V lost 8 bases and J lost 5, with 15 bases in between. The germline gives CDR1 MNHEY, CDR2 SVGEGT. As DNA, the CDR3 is TGTGCCAGCTGCGACAGAGGATTAACCGGGGAGCTGTTTTTT. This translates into CASCDRGLTGELFF.

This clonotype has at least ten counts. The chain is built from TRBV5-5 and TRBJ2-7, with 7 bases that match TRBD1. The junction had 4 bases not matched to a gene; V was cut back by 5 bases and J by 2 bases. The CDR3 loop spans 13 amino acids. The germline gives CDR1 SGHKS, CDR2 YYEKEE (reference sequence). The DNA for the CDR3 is TGTGCCAGCAGGTCGACAGGGACCTACGAGCAGTACTTC. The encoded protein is CASRSTGTYEQYF.

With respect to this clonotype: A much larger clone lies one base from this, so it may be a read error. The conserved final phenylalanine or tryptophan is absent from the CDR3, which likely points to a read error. CDR3 protein: CARGQAQETQYL. Here the CDR3 DNA reads TGTGCCCGGGGACAAGCCCAAGAGACCCAGTACCTC. The chain has TRBV30 and TRBJ2-5; tentatively, D is TRBD1 (6 bases). Germline V gene lookup returns CDR1 GTSNPN and CDR2 SVGIG (reference sequence). The CDR3 is 12 amino acids. The V gene lost 8 bases and the J gene lost 1 base, with 11 bases spanning the gap.

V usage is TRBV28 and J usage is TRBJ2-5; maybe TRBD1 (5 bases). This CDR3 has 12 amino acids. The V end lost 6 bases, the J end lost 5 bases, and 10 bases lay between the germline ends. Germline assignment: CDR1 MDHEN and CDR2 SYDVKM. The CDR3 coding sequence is TGTGCCAGCAGCAGGGTCCAGGAGACCCAGTACTTC. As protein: CASSRVQETQYF.

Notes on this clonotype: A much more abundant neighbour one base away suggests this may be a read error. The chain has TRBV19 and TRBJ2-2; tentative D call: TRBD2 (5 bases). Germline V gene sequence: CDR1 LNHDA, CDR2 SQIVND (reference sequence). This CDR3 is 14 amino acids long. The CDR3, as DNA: TGTGCCAGTATGTACAGTACGAACACCGGGGAGCTGCTTTTT. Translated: CASMYSTNTGELLF. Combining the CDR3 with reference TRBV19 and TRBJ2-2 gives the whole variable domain DGGITQSPKYLFRKEGQNVTLSCEQNLNHDAMYWYRQDPGQGLRLIYYSQIVNDFQKGDIAEGYSVSREKKESFPLTVTSAQKNPTAFYLCASMYSTNTGELLFGEGSRLTVL.

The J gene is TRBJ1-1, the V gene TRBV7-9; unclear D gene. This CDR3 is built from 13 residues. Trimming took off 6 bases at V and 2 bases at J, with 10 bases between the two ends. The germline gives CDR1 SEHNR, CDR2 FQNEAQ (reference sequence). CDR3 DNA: TGTGCCAGCAGACTCACAGTCAACACTGAAGCTTTCTTT. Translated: CASRLTVNTEAFF.

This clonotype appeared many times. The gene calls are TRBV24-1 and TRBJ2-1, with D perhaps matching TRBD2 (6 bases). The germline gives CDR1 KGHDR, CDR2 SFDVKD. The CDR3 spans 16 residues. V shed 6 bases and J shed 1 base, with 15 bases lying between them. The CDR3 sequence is CATSMAGSRSYNEQFF. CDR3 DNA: TGTGCCACCAGTATGGCGGGGAGTAGATCCTACAATGAGCAGTTCTTC.

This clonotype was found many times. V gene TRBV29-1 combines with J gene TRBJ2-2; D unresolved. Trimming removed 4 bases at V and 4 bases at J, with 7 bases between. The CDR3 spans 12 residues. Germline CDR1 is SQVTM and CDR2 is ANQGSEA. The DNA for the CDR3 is TGCAGCGTTGGTTTGATCACCGGGGAGCTGTTTTTT. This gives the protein CSVGLITGELFF.

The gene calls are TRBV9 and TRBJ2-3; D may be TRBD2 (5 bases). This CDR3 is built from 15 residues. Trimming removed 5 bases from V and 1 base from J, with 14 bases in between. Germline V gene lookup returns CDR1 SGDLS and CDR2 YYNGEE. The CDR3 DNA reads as TGTGCCAGCAGGGCAGGTAGCGAGGGCACAGATACGCAGTATTTT. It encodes CASRAGSEGTDTQYF.

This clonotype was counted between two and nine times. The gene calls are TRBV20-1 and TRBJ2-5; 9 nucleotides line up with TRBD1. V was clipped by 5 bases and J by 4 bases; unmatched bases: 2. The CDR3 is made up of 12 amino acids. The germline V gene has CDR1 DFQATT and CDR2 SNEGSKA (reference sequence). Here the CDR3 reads CSARTGVETQYF. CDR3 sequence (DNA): TGCAGTGCTCGGACAGGGGTAGAGACCCAGTACTTC.

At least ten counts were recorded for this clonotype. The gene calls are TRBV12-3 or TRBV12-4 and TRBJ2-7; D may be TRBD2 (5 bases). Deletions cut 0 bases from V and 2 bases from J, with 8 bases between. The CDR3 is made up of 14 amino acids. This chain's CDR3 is CASSLAGSAYEQYF. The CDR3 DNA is TGTGCCAGCAGTTTAGCTGGGAGTGCCTACGAGCAGTACTTC.

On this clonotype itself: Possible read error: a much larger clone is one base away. The CDR3 sequence is CASGLPVTGGYNEQFF. The CDR3 coding sequence is TGCGCCAGCGGCCTCCCTGTGACAGGGGGGTACAATGAGCAGTTCTTC. This chain connects TRBV5-1 to TRBJ2-1; TRBD1 matches 9 bases. CDR1 and CDR2 (germline): SGHRS, YFSETQ. J gave up 4 bases and V 7 bases, and 12 bases lay outside the gene matches. The CDR3 extends over 16 amino acids. Drawing the rest from reference TRBV5-1 and TRBJ2-1, the complete variable domain is KAGVTQTPRYLIKTRGQQVTLSCSPISGHRSVSWYQQTPGQGLQFLFEYFSETQRNKGNFPGRFSGRQFSNSRSEMNVSTLELGDSALYLCASGLPVTGGYNEQFFGPGTRLTVL.